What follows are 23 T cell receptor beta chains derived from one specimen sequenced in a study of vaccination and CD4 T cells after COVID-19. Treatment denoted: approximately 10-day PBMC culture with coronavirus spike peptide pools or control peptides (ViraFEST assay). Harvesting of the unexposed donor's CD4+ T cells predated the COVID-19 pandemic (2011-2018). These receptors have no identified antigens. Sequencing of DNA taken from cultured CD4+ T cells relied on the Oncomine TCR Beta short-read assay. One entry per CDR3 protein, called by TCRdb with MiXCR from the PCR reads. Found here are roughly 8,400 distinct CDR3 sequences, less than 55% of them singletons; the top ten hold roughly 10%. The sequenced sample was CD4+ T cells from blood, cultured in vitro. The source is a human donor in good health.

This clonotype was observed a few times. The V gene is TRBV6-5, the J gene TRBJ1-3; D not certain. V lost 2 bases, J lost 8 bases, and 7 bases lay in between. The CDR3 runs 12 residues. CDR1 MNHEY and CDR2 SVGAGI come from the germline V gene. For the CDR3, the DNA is TGTGCCAGCAGTTACGCCTCGGACACCATATATTTT. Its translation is CASSYASDTIYF.

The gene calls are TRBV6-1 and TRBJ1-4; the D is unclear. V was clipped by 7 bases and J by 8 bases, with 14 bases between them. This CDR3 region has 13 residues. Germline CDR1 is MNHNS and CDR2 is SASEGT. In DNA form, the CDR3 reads TGTGCCAGCACCAACTTTGCCGGCGAAAAACTGTTTTTT. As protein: CASTNFAGEKLFF.

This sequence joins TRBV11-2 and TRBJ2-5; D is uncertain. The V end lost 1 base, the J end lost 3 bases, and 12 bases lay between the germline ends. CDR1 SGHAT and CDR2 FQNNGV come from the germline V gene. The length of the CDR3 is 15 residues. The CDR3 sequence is CASSLGMRGEETQYF. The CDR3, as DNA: TGTGCCAGCAGCTTAGGAATGAGAGGAGAAGAGACCCAGTACTTC.

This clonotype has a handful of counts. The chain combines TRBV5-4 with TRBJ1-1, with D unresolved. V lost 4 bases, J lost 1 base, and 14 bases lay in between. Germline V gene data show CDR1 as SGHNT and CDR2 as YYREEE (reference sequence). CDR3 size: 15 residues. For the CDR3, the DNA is TGTGCCAGCAGCCCGAATCAACGTACGAACACTGAAGCTTTCTTT. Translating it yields CASSPNQRTNTEAFF.

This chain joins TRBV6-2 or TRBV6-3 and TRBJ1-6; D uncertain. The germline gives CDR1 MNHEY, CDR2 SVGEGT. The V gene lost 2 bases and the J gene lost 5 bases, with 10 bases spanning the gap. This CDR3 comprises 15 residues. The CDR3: CASSYRTGNNSPLHF. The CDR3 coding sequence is TGTGCCAGCAGTTACCGGACGGGAAATAATTCACCCCTCCACTTT.

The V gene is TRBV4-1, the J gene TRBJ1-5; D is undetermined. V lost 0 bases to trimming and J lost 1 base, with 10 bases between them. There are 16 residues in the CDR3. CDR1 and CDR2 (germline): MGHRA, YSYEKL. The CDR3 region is CASSQEKSGSNQPQHF. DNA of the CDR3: TGCGCCAGCAGCCAAGAAAAGAGTGGGAGCAATCAGCCCCAGCATTTT.

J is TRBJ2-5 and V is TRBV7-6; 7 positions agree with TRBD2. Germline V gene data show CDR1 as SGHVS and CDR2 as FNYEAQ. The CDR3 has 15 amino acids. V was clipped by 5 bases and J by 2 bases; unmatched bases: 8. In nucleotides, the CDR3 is TGTGCCAGCAGCCCCCGGGGGGAGAGACAAGAGACCCAGTACTTC. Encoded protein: CASSPRGERQETQYF.

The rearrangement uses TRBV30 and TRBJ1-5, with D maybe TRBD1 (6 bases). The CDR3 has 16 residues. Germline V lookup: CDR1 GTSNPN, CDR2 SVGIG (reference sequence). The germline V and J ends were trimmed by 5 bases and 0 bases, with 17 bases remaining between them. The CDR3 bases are TGTGCCTGGCGCCCCCCCCAGGGGCTTAGCAATCAGCCCCAGCATTTT. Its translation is CAWRPPQGLSNQPQHF.

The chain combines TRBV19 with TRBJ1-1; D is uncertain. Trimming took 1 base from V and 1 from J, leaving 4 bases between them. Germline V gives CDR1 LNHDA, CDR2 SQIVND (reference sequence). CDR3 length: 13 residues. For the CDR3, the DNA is TGTGCCAGTAGTATAGGACAGAACACTGAAGCTTTCTTT. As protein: CASSIGQNTEAFF.

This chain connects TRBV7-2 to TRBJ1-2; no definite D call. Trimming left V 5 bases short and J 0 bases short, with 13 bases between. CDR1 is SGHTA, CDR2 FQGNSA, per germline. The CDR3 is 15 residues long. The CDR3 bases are TGTGCCAGCAGCCCAATAGGCGGAACTAACTATGGCTACACCTTC. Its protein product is CASSPIGGTNYGYTF.

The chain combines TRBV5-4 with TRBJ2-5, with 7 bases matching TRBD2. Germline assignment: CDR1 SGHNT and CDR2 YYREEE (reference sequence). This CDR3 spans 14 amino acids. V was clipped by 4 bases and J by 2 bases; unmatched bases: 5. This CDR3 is CASSLLAAQETQYF. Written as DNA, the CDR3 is TGTGCCAGCAGCCTCCTAGCGGCTCAAGAGACCCAGTACTTC.

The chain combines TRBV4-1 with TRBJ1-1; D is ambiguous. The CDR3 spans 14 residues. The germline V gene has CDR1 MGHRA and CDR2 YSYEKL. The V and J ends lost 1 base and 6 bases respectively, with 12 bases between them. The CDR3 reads CASSQGLLVAEAFF. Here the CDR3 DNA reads TGCGCCAGCAGCCAAGGACTGTTGGTGGCTGAAGCTTTCTTT.

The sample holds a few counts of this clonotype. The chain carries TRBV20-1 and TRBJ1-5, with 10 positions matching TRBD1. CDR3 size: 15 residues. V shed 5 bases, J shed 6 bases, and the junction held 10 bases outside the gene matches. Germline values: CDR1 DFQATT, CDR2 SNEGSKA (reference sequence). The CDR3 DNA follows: TGCAGTGCTCACTTTGGGACAGGGGCCGGTCAGCCCCAGCATTTT. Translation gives CSAHFGTGAGQPQHF.

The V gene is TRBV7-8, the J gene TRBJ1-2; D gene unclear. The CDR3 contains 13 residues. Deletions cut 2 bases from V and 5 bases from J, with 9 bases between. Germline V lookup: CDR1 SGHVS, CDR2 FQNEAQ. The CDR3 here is CASSLRTLYGYTF. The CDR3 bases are TGTGCCAGCAGCTTACGGACTTTGTATGGCTACACCTTC.

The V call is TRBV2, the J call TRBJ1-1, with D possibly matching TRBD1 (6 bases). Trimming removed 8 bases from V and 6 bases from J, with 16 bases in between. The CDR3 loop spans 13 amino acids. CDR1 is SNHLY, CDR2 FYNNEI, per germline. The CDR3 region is CASRTGGWPEAFF. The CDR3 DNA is TGTGCCAGCCGTACCGGGGGCTGGCCTGAAGCTTTCTTT.

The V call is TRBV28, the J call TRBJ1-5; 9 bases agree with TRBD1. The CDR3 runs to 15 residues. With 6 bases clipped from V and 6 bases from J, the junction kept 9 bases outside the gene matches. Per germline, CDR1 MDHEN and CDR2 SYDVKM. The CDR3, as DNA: TGTGCCAGCAGCTCGGGACAGGGTTGGGCTCAGCCCCAGCATTTT. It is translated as CASSSGQGWAQPQHF. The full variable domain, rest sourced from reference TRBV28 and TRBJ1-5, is DVKVTQSSRYLVKRTGEKVFLECVQDMDHENMFWYRQDPGLGLRLIYFSYDVKMKEKGDIPEGYSVSREKKERFSLILESASTNQTSMYLCASSSGQGWAQPQHFGDGTRLSIL.

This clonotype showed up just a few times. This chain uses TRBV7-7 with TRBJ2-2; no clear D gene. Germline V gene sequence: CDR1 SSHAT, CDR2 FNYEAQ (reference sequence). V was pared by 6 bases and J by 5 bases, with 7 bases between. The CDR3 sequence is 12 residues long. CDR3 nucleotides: TGTGCCAGCAGGGATGTGACCGGGGAGCTGTTTTTT. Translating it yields CASRDVTGELFF.

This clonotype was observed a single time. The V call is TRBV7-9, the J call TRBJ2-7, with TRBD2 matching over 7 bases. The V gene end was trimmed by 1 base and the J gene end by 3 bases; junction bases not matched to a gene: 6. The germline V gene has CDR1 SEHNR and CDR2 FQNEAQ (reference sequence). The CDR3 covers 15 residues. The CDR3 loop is CASSLGSAGFYEQYF. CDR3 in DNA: TGTGCCAGCAGCTTAGGGTCAGCGGGGTTCTACGAGCAGTACTTC.

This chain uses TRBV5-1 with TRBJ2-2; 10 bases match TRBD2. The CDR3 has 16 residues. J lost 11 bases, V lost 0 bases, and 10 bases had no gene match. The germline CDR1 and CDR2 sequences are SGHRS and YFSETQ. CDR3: CASSLVPAGGPGELFF. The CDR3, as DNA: TGCGCCAGCAGCTTGGTGCCAGCGGGAGGGCCGGGAGAGCTGTTTTTT. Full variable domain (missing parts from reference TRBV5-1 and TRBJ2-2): KAGVTQTPRYLIKTRGQQVTLSCSPISGHRSVSWYQQTPGQGLQFLFEYFSETQRNKGNFPGRFSGRQFSNSRSEMNVSTLELGDSALYLCASSLVPAGGPGELFFGEGSRLTVL.

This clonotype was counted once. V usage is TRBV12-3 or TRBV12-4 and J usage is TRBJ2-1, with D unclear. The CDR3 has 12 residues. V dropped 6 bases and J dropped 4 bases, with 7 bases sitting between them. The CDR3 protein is CASSPGYNEQFF. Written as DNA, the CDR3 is TGTGCCAGCAGCCCCGGATACAATGAGCAGTTCTTC.

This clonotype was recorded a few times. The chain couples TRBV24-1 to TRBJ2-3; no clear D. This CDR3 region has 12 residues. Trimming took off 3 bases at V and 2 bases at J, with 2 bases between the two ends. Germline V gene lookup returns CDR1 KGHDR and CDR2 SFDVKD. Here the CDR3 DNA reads TGTGCCACCAGTGATAACACAGATACGCAGTATTTT. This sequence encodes CATSDNTDTQYF.

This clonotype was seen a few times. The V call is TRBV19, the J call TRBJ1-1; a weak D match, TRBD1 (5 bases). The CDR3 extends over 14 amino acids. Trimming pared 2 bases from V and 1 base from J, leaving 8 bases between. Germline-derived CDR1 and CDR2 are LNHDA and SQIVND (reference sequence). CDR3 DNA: TGTGCCAGTAGTATACGTCAGGGGAACACTGAAGCTTTCTTT. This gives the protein CASSIRQGNTEAFF.

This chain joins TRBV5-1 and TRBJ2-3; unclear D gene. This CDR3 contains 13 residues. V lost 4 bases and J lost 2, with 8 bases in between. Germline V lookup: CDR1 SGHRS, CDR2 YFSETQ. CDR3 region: CASSTLNTDTQYF. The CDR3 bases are TGCGCCAGCAGCACCCTAAACACAGATACGCAGTATTTT.